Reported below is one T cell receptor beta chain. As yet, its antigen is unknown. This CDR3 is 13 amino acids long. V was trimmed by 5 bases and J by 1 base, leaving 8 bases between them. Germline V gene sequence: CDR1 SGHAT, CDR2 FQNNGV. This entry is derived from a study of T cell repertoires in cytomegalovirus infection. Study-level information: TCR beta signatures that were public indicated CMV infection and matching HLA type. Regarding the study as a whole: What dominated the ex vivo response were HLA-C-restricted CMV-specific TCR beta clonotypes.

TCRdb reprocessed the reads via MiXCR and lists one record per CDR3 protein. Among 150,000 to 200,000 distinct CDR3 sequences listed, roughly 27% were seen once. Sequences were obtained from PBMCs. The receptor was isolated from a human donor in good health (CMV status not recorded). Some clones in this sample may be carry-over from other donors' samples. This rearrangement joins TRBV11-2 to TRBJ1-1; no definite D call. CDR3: CASSRETNTEAFF. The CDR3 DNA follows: TGTGCCAGCAGCCGGGAAACGAACACTGAAGCTTTCTTT. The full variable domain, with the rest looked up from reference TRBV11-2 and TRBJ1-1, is EAGVAQSPRYKIIEKRQSVAFWCNPISGHATLYWYQQILGQGPKLLIQFQNNGVVDDSQLPKDRFSAERLKGVDSTLKIQPAKLEDSAVYLCASSRETNTEAFFGQGTRLTVV.